These 31 T cell receptor beta chains originate from one sample sequenced in a study of regulatory T cells in long-lasting Graves disease. Specified time point: newly diagnosed GD, antithyroid drugs for less than 3 months. Construction of the TCR library relied on RNA isolated from PBMCs. The authors built TCR beta libraries using iRepertoire HTBI primers and Arm-PCR of CDR3 regions. TCRdb analysed the multiplex PCR reads with MiXCR anew, one entry per CDR3 protein. The sample lists about 420,000 distinct CDR3 sequences, about a sixth occurring once. The same data also went into a second study, on T cells in Graves' hyperthyroidism and ophthalmopathy.

The specimen comprised peripheral blood mononuclear cells (PBMCs), sampled at new diagnosis, from a patient treated with antithyroid drugs. The source of these receptors is a woman under 30 with Graves disease.

CDR3 residues: CASSGTSGRPWEETQYF. DNA for the CDR3: TGTGCCAGCAGTGGGACTAGCGGGAGACCATGGGAAGAGACCCAGTACTTC. The chain carries TRBV6-1 and TRBJ2-5, with 13 bases matching TRBD2. Germline values: CDR1 MNHNS, CDR2 SASEGT. V shed 4 bases and J 3 bases; nucleotides not matched to a gene: 8. This CDR3 is 17 amino acids long.

On this clonotype itself: A much more abundant neighbour one base away suggests this may be a read error. The rearrangement uses TRBV10-1 and TRBJ2-3; tentatively, D is TRBD2 (6 bases). The CDR3 runs 16 residues. V shed 6 bases and J shed 3 bases, with 19 bases lying between them. Germline V gene data show CDR1 as WNHNN and CDR2 as SYGVQD (reference sequence). DNA of the CDR3: TGCGCCAGCAGCCCGAGCGCGGGGAGGAGTACAGATACGCAGTATTTT. Translation gives CASSPSAGRSTDTQYF.

This clonotype was observed a handful of times. The V and J genes are TRBV7-9 and TRBJ2-1; D gene ambiguous. This CDR3 contains 13 residues. V lost 1 base and J 8 bases, leaving 9 bases between the germline ends. Germline V gene data show CDR1 as SEHNR and CDR2 as FQNEAQ (reference sequence). CDR3: CASSLVEADEQFF. The CDR3 bases are TGTGCCAGCAGCTTAGTAGAGGCGGATGAGCAGTTCTTC.

About this clonotype itself: A much larger clone lies one base from this, so it may be a read error. The chain links TRBV20-1 to TRBJ2-7; 7 bases are a match to TRBD1. Germline V gene sequence: CDR1 DFQATT, CDR2 SNEGSKA (reference sequence). CDR3 length: 12 amino acids. With 7 bases clipped from V and 7 bases from J, the junction kept 10 bases outside the gene matches. The CDR3 DNA is TGCAGTGGACAGGGTCCTAACAATGAGCAGTACTTC. Its protein is CSGQGPNNEQYF.

The chain uses TRBV6-2 or TRBV6-3 and TRBJ1-4; D possibly corresponds to TRBD1 (5 bases). This CDR3 spans 14 amino acids. Between the trimmed V and J ends, which lost 4 bases and 8 bases, there was a span of 14 bases. The V gene's germline CDR1 is MNHEY and CDR2 SVGEGT. The DNA for the CDR3 is TGTGCCAGCAGTTCTGTCCCAGGGAGGGAAAAACTGTTTTTT. This translates into CASSSVPGREKLFF.

This clonotype has at least ten counts. The rearrangement links TRBV29-1 to TRBJ2-3; 13 bases agree with TRBD2. This CDR3 spans 18 amino acids. With 1 base clipped from V and 2 bases from J, the junction kept 9 bases outside the gene matches. The germline V gene has CDR1 SQVTM and CDR2 ANQGSEA. CDR3 sequence reads: CSVEGRLTSGRPTDTQYF. The CDR3 nucleotides read TGCAGCGTTGAAGGTCGTCTGACTAGCGGGAGGCCCACAGATACGCAGTATTTT.

This clonotype was recorded many times. The chain employs TRBV28 and TRBJ2-4; TRBD2 matches at 11 bases. CDR1 MDHEN and CDR2 SYDVKM come from the germline V gene. V lost 6 bases and J lost 2; bases outside the gene matches: 6. This CDR3 contains 16 residues. The CDR3 region has the DNA TGTGCCAGCAGCACACTAGCGGGAGATCCCAAAAACATTCAGTACTTC. Translating gives CASSTLAGDPKNIQYF.

V and J are TRBV6-2 or TRBV6-3 and TRBJ1-1, with D perhaps matching TRBD1 (6 bases). Germline V gene data show CDR1 as MNHEY and CDR2 as SVGEGT. Trimming cost V 6 bases and J 1 base, with 12 bases left between them. The length of the CDR3 is 14 residues. CDR3 residues: CASSYRDPNTEAFF. CDR3 sequence (DNA): TGTGCCAGCAGCTACAGGGACCCGAACACTGAAGCTTTCTTT.

This clonotype was seen only a few times. At one of its ends the junction is not consistent with the germline gene, which may arise from a read error. The rearrangement links TRBV2 to TRBJ1-1; D is uncertain. Germline CDR1 is SNHLY and CDR2 is FYNNEI. The CDR3 has 13 amino acids. The CDR3 sequence is CASSEVVNTGAFF. The CDR3 nucleotides are TGTGCCAGCAGTGAAGTCGTGAACACTGGAGCTTTCTTT.

There are a few counts of this clonotype. This chain uses TRBV6-2 or TRBV6-3 with TRBJ1-5, with 12 positions matching TRBD1. Germline V gives CDR1 MNHEY, CDR2 SVGEGT. Trimming took 4 bases from V and 3 from J; bases not matched to a gene: 10. This CDR3 region has 18 residues. As DNA, the CDR3 is TGTGCCAGCAGTTTTCGGTGGGACAGGGGGCGAGACAATCAGCCCCAGCATTTT. This sequence encodes CASSFRWDRGRDNQPQHF.

As DNA, the CDR3 is TGTGCCAGCAGCCCTCAGGGAGCTGGGCTTACTTCACCCCTCCACTTT. Its protein product is CASSPQGAGLTSPLHF. This chain links TRBV7-6 with TRBJ1-6; TRBD1 might be the D (5 bases). The CDR3 is 16 residues long. Germline V gene data show CDR1 as SGHVS and CDR2 as FNYEAQ. Between the trimmed V and J ends, which lost 5 bases and 9 bases, there was a span of 20 bases.

This clonotype has at least ten counts. V and J are TRBV20-1 and TRBJ2-1, with 8 bases fitting TRBD2. The CDR3 totals 16 residues. Germline V gene data show CDR1 as DFQATT and CDR2 as SNEGSKA (reference sequence). V lost 0 bases, J lost 4 bases, and 8 bases stayed unmatched. CDR3 in DNA: TGCAGTGCTAGAGATCCCAGCGGGAGTAGGTACAATGAGCAGTTCTTC. Its translation: CSARDPSGSRYNEQFF.

This clonotype was observed many times. The CDR3 bases are TGTGCCACCAGTGACGTTCGCTACGGAGGAGGGAATGAGCAGTTCTTC. This translates into CATSDVRYGGGNEQFF. The chain has TRBV24-1 and TRBJ2-1; tentatively, D is TRBD2 (6 bases). The germline gives CDR1 KGHDR, CDR2 SFDVKD. Trimming stripped 4 bases from V and 7 bases from J, with 19 bases between. This CDR3 comprises 16 residues.

Ten or more counts support this clonotype. The J gene is TRBJ2-3, the V gene TRBV11-2; D gene ambiguous. The V gene's germline CDR1 is SGHAT and CDR2 FQNNGV. This CDR3 region has 14 residues. Trimming removed 2 bases at V and 1 base at J, with 7 bases between. CDR3 amino acids: CASSLRLRTDTQYF. The CDR3 bases are TGTGCCAGCAGCTTACGCCTCCGCACAGATACGCAGTATTTT.

This clonotype was counted ten times or more. J is TRBJ2-1 and V is TRBV29-1, with TRBD2 matching over 9 bases. This CDR3 is built from 13 residues. Losses at the gene ends were 4 bases for V and 6 bases for J; bases not matched to a gene: 4. Per germline, CDR1 SQVTM and CDR2 ANQGSEA. This chain's CDR3 is CSVVLAGTNEQFF. The CDR3 nucleotides read TGCAGCGTTGTTCTAGCGGGGACCAATGAGCAGTTCTTC.

The CDR3 DNA follows: TGCAGTGCTAGGTCAGCGGGACCGTACAATGAGCAGTTCTTC. Translated: CSARSAGPYNEQFF. The V gene is TRBV20-1, the J gene TRBJ2-1, with 7 positions matching TRBD2. With 3 bases clipped from V and 4 bases from J, the junction kept 6 bases outside the gene matches. The CDR3 totals 14 residues. CDR1 and CDR2 from the germline V gene are DFQATT and SNEGSKA (reference sequence).

This clonotype was detected ten times or more. V gene TRBV2 combines with J gene TRBJ2-5; D is undetermined. Germline values: CDR1 SNHLY, CDR2 FYNNEI. The CDR3 totals 12 residues. Trimming removed 10 bases at V and 0 bases at J, with 9 bases between. The CDR3 sequence: CANTEYQETQYF. In DNA form, the CDR3 reads TGTGCCAACACGGAGTACCAAGAGACCCAGTACTTC.

The sample holds many counts of this clonotype. V gene TRBV6-2 or TRBV6-3 combines with J gene TRBJ2-1; D not certain. Trimming took 2 bases from V and 2 from J, leaving 7 bases between them. The CDR3 spans 14 residues. Germline values: CDR1 MNHEY, CDR2 SVGEGT. For the CDR3, the DNA is TGTGCCAGCAGTTACATCCGGGCCTACAATGAGCAGTTCTTC. This translates into CASSYIRAYNEQFF.

This clonotype has more than one count but fewer than ten. This chain links TRBV6-9 with TRBJ1-2; D remains ambiguous. CDR3 length equals 12 residues. The germline V gene has CDR1 MNHGY and CDR2 SVAAGI. Trimming stripped 3 bases from V and 8 bases from J, with 10 bases between. CDR3 in DNA: TGTGCCAGCAGTTACGAAGAGGACGGCTACACCTTC. As protein: CASSYEEDGYTF.

The chain employs TRBV18 and TRBJ2-1; TRBD2 matches at 8 bases. The J segment lost 5 bases and the V segment lost 1 base, leaving 4 bases of the junction unmatched. CDR1 is KGHSH and CDR2 is LQKENI in the germline V gene. The CDR3 runs to 15 residues. For the CDR3, the DNA is TGTGCCAGCTCACCACTAGGACTAGCAAACAATGAGCAGTTCTTC. It translates to CASSPLGLANNEQFF.

This clonotype was seen repeatedly, ten times or more. This sequence joins TRBV27 and TRBJ2-1; D perhaps matches TRBD1 (6 bases). Germline V gene sequence: CDR1 MNHEY, CDR2 SMNVEV (reference sequence). V lost 3 bases and J lost 3, with 12 bases in between. CDR3 length: 15 residues. CDR3 loop: CASSFWDKSYNEQFF. CDR3 bases: TGTGCCAGCAGTTTCTGGGACAAGAGCTACAATGAGCAGTTCTTC.

This clonotype came up a few times. This sequence joins TRBV18 and TRBJ2-1; 11 bases fit TRBD2. CDR3 length: 17 residues. V shed 2 bases and J 0 bases; nucleotides not matched to a gene: 3. Germline CDR1 reads KGHSH; CDR2 reads LQKENI. CDR3 region: CASSPSLAGGSYNEQFF. Here the CDR3 DNA reads TGTGCCAGCTCACCAAGCCTAGCGGGGGGCTCCTACAATGAGCAGTTCTTC.

At least ten counts were recorded for this clonotype. The V and J genes are TRBV3-1 and TRBJ1-1; 9 positions agree with TRBD1. From germline, CDR1 is LGHDT and CDR2 YNNKEL (reference sequence). The CDR3 is 14 amino acids. V dropped 7 bases and J dropped 5; count of bases not matched to a gene: 8. The CDR3 here is CASTDPTGGTEAFF. For the CDR3, the DNA is TGTGCCAGCACCGACCCGACAGGGGGAACTGAAGCTTTCTTT.

This chain links TRBV7-6 with TRBJ2-1; 10 nucleotides line up with TRBD2. The CDR3 contains 15 residues. After removal of 7 bases from V and 5 bases from J, the junction contained 8 bases not matched to a gene. Germline CDR1 reads SGHVS; CDR2 reads FNYEAQ. The CDR3 here is CASNGGTSDNNEQFF. CDR3 sequence (DNA): TGTGCCAGCAACGGTGGGACTAGCGATAACAATGAGCAGTTCTTC.

This clonotype occurred many times. The J gene is TRBJ2-1, the V gene TRBV29-1; no firm D call. Germline V CDR1 and CDR2: SQVTM, ANQGSEA. This CDR3 comprises 16 residues. V was trimmed by 6 bases and J by 0 bases, leaving 18 bases between them. The CDR3 loop is CSVANSASSSYNEQFF. CDR3 DNA: TGCAGCGTGGCGAATTCTGCCTCGAGCTCCTACAATGAGCAGTTCTTC.

This clonotype was counted at least ten times. The genes are TRBV5-1 and TRBJ1-1; D is unclear. Germline V lookup: CDR1 SGHRS, CDR2 YFSETQ. V lost 0 bases, J lost 5 bases, and 11 bases lay in between. CDR3 length: 14 amino acids. The CDR3 here is CASSLDSGVTEAFF. CDR3 DNA: TGCGCCAGCAGCTTGGATTCCGGTGTAACTGAAGCTTTCTTT.

This clonotype was recorded many times. The chain combines TRBV7-9 with TRBJ2-5; D possibly corresponds to TRBD2 (5 bases). With 4 bases removed from V and 3 bases from J, the gap between germline ends came to 15 bases. The CDR3 loop spans 15 amino acids. Germline V gene sequence: CDR1 SEHNR, CDR2 FQNEAQ (reference sequence). This CDR3 reads CASSSPRGVKETQYF. CDR3 nucleotides: TGTGCCAGCAGCTCCCCTCGGGGAGTCAAAGAGACCCAGTACTTC. The whole variable domain, filled in from reference TRBV7-9 and TRBJ2-5, reads DTGVSQNPRHKITKRGQNVTFRCDPISEHNRLYWYRQTLGQGPEFLTYFQNEAQLEKSRLLSDRFSAERPKGSFSTLEIQRTEQGDSAMYLCASSSPRGVKETQYFGPGTRLLVL.

This clonotype was counted at least ten times. The rearrangement links TRBV6-2 or TRBV6-3 to TRBJ2-7; tentative D call: TRBD1 (6 bases). This CDR3 is 13 amino acids long. Trimming removed 2 bases from V and 3 bases from J, with 8 bases in between. Germline values: CDR1 MNHEY, CDR2 SVGEGT. CDR3 bases: TGTGCCAGCAGTTACACAGGGATCTACGAGCAGTACTTC. Its protein is CASSYTGIYEQYF.

This rearrangement joins TRBV30 to TRBJ2-4; D possibly uses TRBD1 or TRBD2 (5 bases each). V was shortened by 3 bases and J by 14 bases, with 20 bases between the two germline ends. The CDR3 is 13 residues long. Germline-derived CDR1 and CDR2 are GTSNPN and SVGIG (reference sequence). The CDR3 region has the DNA TGTGCCTGGAGCCCCCTTTCCATCGGGGCCAAGTACTTC. As protein: CAWSPLSIGAKYF.

In its sample, this clonotype was seen once. This chain links TRBV6-1 with TRBJ1-4; D is perhaps TRBD1 (6 bases). In germline, CDR1 is MNHNS, CDR2 SASEGT. The CDR3 contains 14 residues. Trimming took off 6 bases at V and 10 bases at J, with 18 bases between the two ends. The CDR3 reads CASSEGELGGKLFF. The CDR3, as DNA: TGTGCCAGCAGCGAGGGGGAATTAGGGGGAAAACTGTTTTTT.

Concerning this clonotype itself: At one boundary the junction diverges from the germline segment, which might be a read error. The rearrangement joins TRBV27 to TRBJ2-7; 11 bases align to TRBD2. The CDR3 is 10 amino acids. Germline CDR1 is MNHEY and CDR2 is SMNVEV (reference sequence). CDR3 protein: CASSQTSGDF. The DNA for the CDR3 is TGTGCCAGCAGTCAGACTAGCGGGGACTTC.